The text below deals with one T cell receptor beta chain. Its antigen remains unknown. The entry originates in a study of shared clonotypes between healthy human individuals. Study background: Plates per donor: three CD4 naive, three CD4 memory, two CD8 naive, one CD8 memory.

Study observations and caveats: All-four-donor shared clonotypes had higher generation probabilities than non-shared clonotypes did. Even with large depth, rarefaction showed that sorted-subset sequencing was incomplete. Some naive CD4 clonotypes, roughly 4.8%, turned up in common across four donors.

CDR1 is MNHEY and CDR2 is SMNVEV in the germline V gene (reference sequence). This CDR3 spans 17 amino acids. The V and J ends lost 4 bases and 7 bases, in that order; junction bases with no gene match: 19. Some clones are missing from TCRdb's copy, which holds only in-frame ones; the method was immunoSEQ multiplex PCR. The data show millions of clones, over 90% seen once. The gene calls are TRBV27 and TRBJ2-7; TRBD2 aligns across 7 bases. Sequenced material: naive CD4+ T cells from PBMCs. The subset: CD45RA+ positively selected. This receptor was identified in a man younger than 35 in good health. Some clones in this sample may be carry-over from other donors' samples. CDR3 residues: CASSYLGRPTAGGEQYF. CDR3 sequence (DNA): TGTGCCAGCAGTTACCTGGGCAGACCCACCGCCGGGGGGGAGCAGTACTTC.